This TCR beta chain appears in the sequencing data of a study of CD8+ T cells in alopecia areata. Overall study findings and caveats: Scalp and blood retained many expanded lesional clones during tofacitinib. Affected lesional scalp, above all in alopecia totalis/universalis, was more clonal than normal scalp.

Concerning this clone: Its antigen is currently unknown.

Germline V gene data show CDR1 as SGHAT and CDR2 as FQNNGV. V gave up 1 base and J gave up 2 bases, with 12 bases separating them. This CDR3 comprises 15 residues. Specified treatment: oral pan-JAK inhibitor, 5-10 mg twice daily. Sequencing templates came from extracted RNA that was reverse transcribed into cDNA. Some clones are missing from TCRdb's copy, which holds only in-frame ones; the method was immunoSEQ multiplex PCR. The sample yields a few hundred thousand clones, roughly two fifths seen once. The J gene is TRBJ2-7, the V gene TRBV11-2; D remains unclear. The sequence was obtained from a human donor with alopecia areata. Sequenced here: CD4+ T cells sorted from blood, sampled around week 31, from a patient treated with tofacitinib. The CDR3 sequence is CASSLAGPPTYEQYF. The CDR3 nucleotides read TGTGCCAGCAGCTTAGCTGGTCCACCGACCTACGAGCAGTACTTC.